This TCR beta chain comes out of a study of OX40 agonist ivuxolimab in advanced cancers. Remarks on this clone: Other DNA variants within this sample encode the same CDR3.

The method was immunoSEQ multiplex PCR; TCRdb's version includes in-frame clones alone and lacks a portion of them. The sample has tens of thousands of clones, roughly 90% seen once. V lost 0 bases and J 5 bases, leaving 14 bases between the germline ends. Germline CDR1 SGHRS, CDR2 YFSETQ. This CDR3 is built from 15 residues. The sequencing used CD4+ or CD8+ T cells sorted from blood, collected in a trial of the OX40 agonist ivuxolimab. The chain combines TRBV5-1 with TRBJ2-5, with D perhaps matching TRBD2 (5 bases). The sequence was obtained from an adult with an advanced solid tumor such as melanoma, head and neck, liver or kidney cancer. The CDR3 sequence: CASSLDRSAVETQYF. The CDR3 region has the DNA TGCGCCAGCAGCTTGGATCGTAGCGCGGTGGAGACCCAGTACTTC.